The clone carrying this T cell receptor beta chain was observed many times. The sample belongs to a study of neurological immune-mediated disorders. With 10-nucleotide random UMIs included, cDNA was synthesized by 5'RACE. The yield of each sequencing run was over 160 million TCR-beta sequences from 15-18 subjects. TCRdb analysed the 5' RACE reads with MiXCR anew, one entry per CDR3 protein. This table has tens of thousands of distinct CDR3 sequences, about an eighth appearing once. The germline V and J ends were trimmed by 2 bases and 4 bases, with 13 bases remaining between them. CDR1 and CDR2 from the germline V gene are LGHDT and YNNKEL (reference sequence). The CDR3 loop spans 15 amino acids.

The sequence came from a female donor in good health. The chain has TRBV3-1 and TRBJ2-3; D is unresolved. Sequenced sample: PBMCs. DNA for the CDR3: TGTGCCAGCAGCCAATTCCAGGTTCCCGCAGATACGCAGTATTTT. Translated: CASSQFQVPADTQYF.